The 8 T cell receptor beta chains listed next were all sequenced from one sample in a study of blood T cells in healthy people across ages. Alongside a J-beta primer mix, a sample-barcoded 5' primer served in a second PCR lasting roughly 6 to 12 cycles. TCRdb re-analysed the 5' RACE reads in MiXCR, keeping a single row per CDR3 protein. Altogether hundreds of thousands of distinct CDR3 sequences are present, around 31% being singletons, with the ten largest covering about a sixth. The sequencing sample was made of blood. Source of these receptors: an elderly woman in good health.

The chain links TRBV7-2 to TRBJ2-1, with TRBD2 matching over 12 bases. V dropped 5 bases and J dropped 7; count of bases not matched to a gene: 9. Germline V CDR1 and CDR2: SGHTA, FQGNSA. This CDR3 has 16 residues. The CDR3 region has the DNA TGTGCCAGCAGCCCGCACCTAGCGGGGGGGATAAATGAGCAGTTCTTC. Its translation is CASSPHLAGGINEQFF.

This clonotype has only a few counts. This chain uses TRBV20-1 with TRBJ1-6, with 7 bases identical to TRBD1. J gave up 10 bases and V 0 bases, and 9 bases lay outside the gene matches. Germline V gene lookup returns CDR1 DFQATT and CDR2 SNEGSKA (reference sequence). The CDR3 has 15 residues. The CDR3 loop reads CSAREGQKLWSPLHF. The CDR3 DNA reads as TGCAGTGCTAGAGAGGGACAGAAGTTATGGTCACCCCTCCACTTT.

This clonotype was detected only a few times. V is TRBV9 and J is TRBJ1-1, with D uncertain. This CDR3 comprises 13 residues. V was pared by 0 bases and J by 7 bases, with 10 bases between. Germline CDR1 SGDLS, CDR2 YYNGEE. The CDR3 bases are TGTGCCAGCAGCGTAGCGGGGTCTATTGAAGCTTTCTTT. The encoded protein is CASSVAGSIEAFF.

This clonotype was seen many times. J is TRBJ1-6 and V is TRBV6-2 or TRBV6-3; a possible D gene is TRBD1 (5 bases). V was cut by 2 bases and J by 7 bases, with 18 bases left in between. The germline CDR1 and CDR2 sequences are MNHEY and SVGEGT. The CDR3 length is 17 residues. The CDR3 DNA reads TGTGCCAGCAGTTACGCACGGGGCCAGGGAGGAAATTCACCCCTCCACTTT. Residues: CASSYARGQGGNSPLHF.

This clonotype was seen ten or more times. This chain joins TRBV7-2 and TRBJ2-5; 8 bases align to TRBD2. CDR3 size: 15 residues. Losses at the gene ends were 5 bases for V and 2 bases for J; bases not matched to a gene: 7. Looked up from germline, CDR1 is SGHTA and CDR2 is FQGNSA. CDR3: CASSRTGGAQETQYF. The DNA of the CDR3 is TGTGCCAGCAGCCGCACCGGGGGGGCACAAGAGACCCAGTACTTC.

This clonotype was seen many times. The genes are TRBV5-1 and TRBJ1-1; D not resolved. The germline gives CDR1 SGHRS, CDR2 YFSETQ. Trimming cost V 2 bases and J 8 bases, with 13 bases left between them. The CDR3 extends over 13 amino acids. The CDR3 loop is CASSLKYPGEAFF. The CDR3 nucleotides read TGCGCCAGCAGCTTAAAGTATCCCGGGGAAGCTTTCTTT.

V usage is TRBV12-3 or TRBV12-4 and J usage is TRBJ2-3; D perhaps matches TRBD1 (6 bases). The V and J ends lost 5 bases and 3 bases respectively, with 18 bases between them. This CDR3 spans 16 amino acids. The CDR3 protein is CASSPLTGVRTDTQYF. CDR3 bases: TGTGCCAGCAGTCCCCTGACAGGTGTGAGAACAGATACGCAGTATTTT.

In this sample, this clonotype turned up many times. The V and J genes are TRBV11-2 and TRBJ2-7; 7 nucleotides align to TRBD1. Germline V gives CDR1 SGHAT, CDR2 FQNNGV. The CDR3 covers 14 residues. The V gene end was trimmed by 3 bases and the J gene end by 3 bases; junction bases not matched to a gene: 5. The CDR3 coding sequence is TGTGCCAGCAGCTTGACAGGGATCGACTACGAGCAGTACTTC. Translated, it gives CASSLTGIDYEQYF.